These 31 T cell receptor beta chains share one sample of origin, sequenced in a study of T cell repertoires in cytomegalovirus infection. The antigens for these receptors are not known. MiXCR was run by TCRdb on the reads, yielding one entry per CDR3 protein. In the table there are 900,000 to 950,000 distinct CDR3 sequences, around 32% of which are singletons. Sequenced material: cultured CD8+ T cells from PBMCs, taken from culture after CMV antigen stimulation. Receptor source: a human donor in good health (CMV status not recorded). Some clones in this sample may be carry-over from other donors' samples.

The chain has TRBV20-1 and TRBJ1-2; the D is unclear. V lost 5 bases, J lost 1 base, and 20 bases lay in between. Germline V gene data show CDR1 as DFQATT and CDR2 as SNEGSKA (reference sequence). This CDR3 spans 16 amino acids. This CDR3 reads CSASDPKGYGNYGYTF. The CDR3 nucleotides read TGCAGTGCTTCCGACCCCAAGGGCTACGGTAACTATGGCTACACCTTC.

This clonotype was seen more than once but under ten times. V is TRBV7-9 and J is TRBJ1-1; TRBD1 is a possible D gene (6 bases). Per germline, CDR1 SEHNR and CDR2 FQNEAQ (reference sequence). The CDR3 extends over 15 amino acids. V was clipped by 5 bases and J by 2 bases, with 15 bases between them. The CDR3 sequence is CASSKSGVGNTEAFF. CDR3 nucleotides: TGTGCCAGCAGCAAATCAGGGGTCGGCAACACTGAAGCTTTCTTT.

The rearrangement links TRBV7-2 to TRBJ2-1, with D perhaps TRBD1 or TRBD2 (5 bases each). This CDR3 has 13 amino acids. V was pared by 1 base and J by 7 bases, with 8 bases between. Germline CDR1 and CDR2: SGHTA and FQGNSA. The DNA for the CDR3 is TGTGCCAGCAGCTTAGTCGAGGGGAATGAGCAGTTCTTC. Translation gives CASSLVEGNEQFF.

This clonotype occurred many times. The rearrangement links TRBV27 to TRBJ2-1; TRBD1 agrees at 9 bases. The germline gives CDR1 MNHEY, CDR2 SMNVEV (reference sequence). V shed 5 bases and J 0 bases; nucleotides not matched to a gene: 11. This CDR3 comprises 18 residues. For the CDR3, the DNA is TGTGCCAGCAGTCCCCGGACAGGGGCCTATAGCTCCTACAATGAGCAGTTCTTC. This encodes CASSPRTGAYSSYNEQFF.

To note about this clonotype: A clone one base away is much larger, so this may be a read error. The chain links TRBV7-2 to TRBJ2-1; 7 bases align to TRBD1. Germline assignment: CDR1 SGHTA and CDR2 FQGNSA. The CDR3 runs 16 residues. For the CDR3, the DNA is TGTGCCAACAGCTACAGGGGAACTAGCTCCTACAATGAGCAGTTCTTC. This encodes CANSYRGTSSYNEQFF.

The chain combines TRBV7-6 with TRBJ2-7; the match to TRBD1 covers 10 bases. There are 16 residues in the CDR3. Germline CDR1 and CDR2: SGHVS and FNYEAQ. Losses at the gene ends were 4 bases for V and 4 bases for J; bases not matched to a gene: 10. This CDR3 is CASSSTDRGPYYEQYF. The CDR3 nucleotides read TGTGCCAGCAGCTCTACTGACAGGGGGCCTTATTACGAGCAGTACTTC.

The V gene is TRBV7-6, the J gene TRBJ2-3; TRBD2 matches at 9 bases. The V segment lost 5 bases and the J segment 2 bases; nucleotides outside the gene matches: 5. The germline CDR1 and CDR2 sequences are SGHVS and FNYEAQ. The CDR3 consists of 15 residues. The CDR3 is CASSQSGGITDTQYF. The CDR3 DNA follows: TGTGCCAGCAGCCAGAGCGGGGGGATCACAGATACGCAGTATTTT.

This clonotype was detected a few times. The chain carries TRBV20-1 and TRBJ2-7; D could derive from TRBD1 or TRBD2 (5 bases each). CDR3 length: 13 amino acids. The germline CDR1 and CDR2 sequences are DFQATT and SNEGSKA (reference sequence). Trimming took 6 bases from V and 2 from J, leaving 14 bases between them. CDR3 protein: CSASGTETYEQYF. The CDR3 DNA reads TGCAGTGCGTCCGGGACCGAGACCTACGAGCAGTACTTC.

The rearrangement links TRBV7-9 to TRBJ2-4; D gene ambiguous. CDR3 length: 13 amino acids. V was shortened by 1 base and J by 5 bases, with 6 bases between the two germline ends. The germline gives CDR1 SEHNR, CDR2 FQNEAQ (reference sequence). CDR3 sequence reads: CASSLVLENIQYF. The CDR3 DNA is TGTGCCAGCAGCTTAGTCCTTGAAAACATTCAGTACTTC.

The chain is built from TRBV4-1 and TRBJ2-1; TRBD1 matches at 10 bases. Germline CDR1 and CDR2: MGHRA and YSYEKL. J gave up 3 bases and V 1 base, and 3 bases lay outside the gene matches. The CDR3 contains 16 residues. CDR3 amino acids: CASSQGQGAVYNEQFF. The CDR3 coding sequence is TGCGCCAGCAGCCAAGGACAGGGGGCGGTCTACAATGAGCAGTTCTTC.

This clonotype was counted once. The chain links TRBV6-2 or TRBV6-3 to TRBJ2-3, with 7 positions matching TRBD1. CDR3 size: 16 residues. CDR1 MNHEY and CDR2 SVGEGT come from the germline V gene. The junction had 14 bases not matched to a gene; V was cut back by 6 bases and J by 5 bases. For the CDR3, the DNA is TGTGCCAGCAGCCCCCGGGGTCAGGGGGTAGGAGATACGCAGTATTTT. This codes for CASSPRGQGVGDTQYF.

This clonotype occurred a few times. The CDR3 is CASSGTEGLYEQYV. The CDR3, as DNA: TGTGCCAGCAGCGGGACGGAGGGACTCTACGAGCAGTACGTC. The chain is built from TRBV2 and TRBJ2-7, with D possibly TRBD2 on 6 matching bases. CDR1 SNHLY and CDR2 FYNNEI come from the germline V gene. The CDR3 is made up of 14 amino acids. Trimming removed 6 bases at V and 3 bases at J, with 15 bases between.

The CDR3 spells CSARDREHTGELFF. DNA for the CDR3: TGCAGTGCTAGGGACAGGGAGCACACCGGGGAGCTGTTTTTT. V gene TRBV20-1 combines with J gene TRBJ2-2; 8 bases align to TRBD1. Per the germline V gene, CDR1 is DFQATT and CDR2 is SNEGSKA (reference sequence). The CDR3 contains 14 residues. After removal of 3 bases from V and 3 bases from J, the junction contained 3 bases not matched to a gene.

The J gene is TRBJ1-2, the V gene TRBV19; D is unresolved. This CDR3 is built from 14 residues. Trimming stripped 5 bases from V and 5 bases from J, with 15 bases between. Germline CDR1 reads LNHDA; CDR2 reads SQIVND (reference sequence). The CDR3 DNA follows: TGTGCCAGTAGTCCCTCCCCAGCGGAATATGGCTACACCTTC. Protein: CASSPSPAEYGYTF.

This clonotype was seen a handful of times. CDR3 region: CASSYSSGENTEAFF. DNA of the CDR3: TGTGCCAGCAGTTACTCCTCCGGGGAGAACACTGAAGCTTTCTTT. The chain is built from TRBV6-6 and TRBJ1-1; D gene unclear. The V end lost 0 bases, the J end lost 1 base, and 9 bases lay between the germline ends. CDR3 length equals 15 residues. Germline V gives CDR1 MNHNY, CDR2 SVGAGI (reference sequence).

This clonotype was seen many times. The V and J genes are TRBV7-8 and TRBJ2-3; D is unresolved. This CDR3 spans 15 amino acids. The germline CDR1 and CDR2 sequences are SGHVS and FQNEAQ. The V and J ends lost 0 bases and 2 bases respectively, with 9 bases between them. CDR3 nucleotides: TGTGCCAGCAGCTTAGCGGCCCGGGTCACAGATACGCAGTATTTT. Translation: CASSLAARVTDTQYF.

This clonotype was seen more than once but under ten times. The DNA for the CDR3 is TGTGCCACCAGCAAGAGCGGGGGGACTTACAATGAGCAGTTCTTC. As protein: CATSKSGGTYNEQFF. V is TRBV15 and J is TRBJ2-1; TRBD2 matches at 9 bases. Trimming cost V 4 bases and J 4 bases; bases outside gene matches: 5. Germline V gives CDR1 LNHNV, CDR2 YYDKDF (reference sequence). This CDR3 is built from 15 residues.

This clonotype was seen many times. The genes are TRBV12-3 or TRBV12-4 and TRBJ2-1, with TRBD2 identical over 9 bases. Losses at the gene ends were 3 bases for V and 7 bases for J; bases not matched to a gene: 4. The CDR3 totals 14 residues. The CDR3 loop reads CASSFGGGANEQFF. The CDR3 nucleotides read TGTGCCAGCAGTTTCGGCGGGGGGGCGAATGAGCAGTTCTTC.

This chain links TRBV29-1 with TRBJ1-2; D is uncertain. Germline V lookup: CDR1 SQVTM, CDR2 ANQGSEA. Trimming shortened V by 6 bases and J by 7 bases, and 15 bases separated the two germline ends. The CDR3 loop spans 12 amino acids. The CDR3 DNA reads TGCAGCGTCCAATGGCCGGGGTTTGGCTACACCTTC. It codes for CSVQWPGFGYTF. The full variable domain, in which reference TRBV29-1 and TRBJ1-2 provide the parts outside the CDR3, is SAVISQKPSRDICQRGTSLTIQCQVDSQVTMMFWYRQQPGQSLTLIATANQGSEATYESGFVIDKFPISRPNLTFSTLTVSNMSPEDSSIYLCSVQWPGFGYTFGSGTRLTVV.

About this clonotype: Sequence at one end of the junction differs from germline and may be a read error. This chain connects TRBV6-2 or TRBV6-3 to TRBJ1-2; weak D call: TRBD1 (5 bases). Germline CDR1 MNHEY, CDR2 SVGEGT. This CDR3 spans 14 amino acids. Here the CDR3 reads CVSSEVTGLYGYTF. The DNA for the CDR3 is TGTGTCAGCAGTGAAGTTACAGGCCTCTATGGCTACACCTTC.

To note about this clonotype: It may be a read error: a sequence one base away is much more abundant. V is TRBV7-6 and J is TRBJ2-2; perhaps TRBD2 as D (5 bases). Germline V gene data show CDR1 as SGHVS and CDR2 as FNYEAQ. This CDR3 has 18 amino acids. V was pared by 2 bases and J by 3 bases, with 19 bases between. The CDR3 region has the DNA TGTGCCAGCAGCTTAATACCAATCAGGAGGTTATACACCGGGGAGCTGTTTTTT. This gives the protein CASSLIPIRRLYTGELFF.

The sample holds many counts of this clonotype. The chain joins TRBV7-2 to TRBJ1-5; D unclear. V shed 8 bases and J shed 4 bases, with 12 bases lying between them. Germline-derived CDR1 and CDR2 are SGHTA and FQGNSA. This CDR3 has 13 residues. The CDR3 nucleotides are TGTGCCAGCCAGGCGTTTCCAAATCAGCCCCAGCATTTT. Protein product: CASQAFPNQPQHF.

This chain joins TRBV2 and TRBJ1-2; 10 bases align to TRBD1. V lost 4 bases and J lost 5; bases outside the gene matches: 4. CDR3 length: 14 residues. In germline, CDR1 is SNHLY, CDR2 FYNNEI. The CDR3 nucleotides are TGTGCCAGCAGTGGGAGGACAGGGGGATATGGCTACACCTTC. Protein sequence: CASSGRTGGYGYTF.

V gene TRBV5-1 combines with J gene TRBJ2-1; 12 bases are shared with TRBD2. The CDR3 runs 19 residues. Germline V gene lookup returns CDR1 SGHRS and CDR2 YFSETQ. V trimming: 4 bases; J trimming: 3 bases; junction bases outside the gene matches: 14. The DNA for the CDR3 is TGCGCCAGCAGCCCCCTAACTAGCGGGGGGTCTCCCAGCTACAATGAGCAGTTCTTC. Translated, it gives CASSPLTSGGSPSYNEQFF.

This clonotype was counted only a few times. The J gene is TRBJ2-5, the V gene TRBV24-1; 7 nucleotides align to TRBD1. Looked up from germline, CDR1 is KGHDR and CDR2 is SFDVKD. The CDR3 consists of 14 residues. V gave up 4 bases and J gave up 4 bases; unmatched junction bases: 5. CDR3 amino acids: CATSDPGTAETQYF. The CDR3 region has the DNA TGTGCCACCAGTGACCCCGGGACAGCAGAGACCCAGTACTTC.

The CDR3 DNA reads TGCAGCGTTTACAGGGGGTTTGAAGCTTTCTTT. Amino acid sequence: CSVYRGFEAFF. The J gene is TRBJ1-1, the V gene TRBV29-1; 8 bases fit TRBD1. Germline loops: CDR1 SQVTM, CDR2 ANQGSEA. This CDR3 contains 11 residues. The trim removed 5 bases at V and 7 bases at J, leaving 3 bases unmatched.

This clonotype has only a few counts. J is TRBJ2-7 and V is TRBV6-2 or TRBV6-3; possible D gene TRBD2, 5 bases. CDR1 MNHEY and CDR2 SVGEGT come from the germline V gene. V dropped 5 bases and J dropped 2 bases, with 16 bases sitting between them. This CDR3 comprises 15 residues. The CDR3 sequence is CASSIDGKGAYEQYV. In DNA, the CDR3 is TGTGCCAGCAGTATTGACGGGAAAGGCGCCTACGAGCAGTACGTC.

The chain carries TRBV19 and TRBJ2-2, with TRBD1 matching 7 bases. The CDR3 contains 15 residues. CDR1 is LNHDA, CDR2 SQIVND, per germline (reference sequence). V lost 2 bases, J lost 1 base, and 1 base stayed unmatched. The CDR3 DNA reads TGTGCCAGTAGTATAACAGGGGTGAACACCGGGGAGCTGTTTTTT. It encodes CASSITGVNTGELFF.

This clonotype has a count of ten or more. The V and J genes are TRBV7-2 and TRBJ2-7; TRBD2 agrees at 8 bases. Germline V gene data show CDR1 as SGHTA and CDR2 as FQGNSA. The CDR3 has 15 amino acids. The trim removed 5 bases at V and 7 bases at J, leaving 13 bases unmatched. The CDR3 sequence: CASSTSGGGLWEQYF. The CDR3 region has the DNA TGTGCCAGCAGCACCTCGGGCGGGGGGCTGTGGGAGCAGTACTTC.

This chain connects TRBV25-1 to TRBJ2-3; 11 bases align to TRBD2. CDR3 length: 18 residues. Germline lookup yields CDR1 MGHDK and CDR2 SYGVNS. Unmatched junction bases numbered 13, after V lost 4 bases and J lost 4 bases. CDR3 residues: CASSAPPGLAGRADTQYF. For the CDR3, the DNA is TGTGCCAGCAGTGCCCCCCCCGGACTAGCGGGTAGGGCAGATACGCAGTATTTT.

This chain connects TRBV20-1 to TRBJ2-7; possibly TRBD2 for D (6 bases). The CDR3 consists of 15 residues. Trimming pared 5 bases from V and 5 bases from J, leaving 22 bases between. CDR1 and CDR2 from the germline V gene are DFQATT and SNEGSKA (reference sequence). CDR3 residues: CSAAFGGKGEDEQYV. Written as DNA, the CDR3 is TGCAGTGCTGCCTTCGGGGGTAAGGGAGAAGACGAGCAGTACGTC.